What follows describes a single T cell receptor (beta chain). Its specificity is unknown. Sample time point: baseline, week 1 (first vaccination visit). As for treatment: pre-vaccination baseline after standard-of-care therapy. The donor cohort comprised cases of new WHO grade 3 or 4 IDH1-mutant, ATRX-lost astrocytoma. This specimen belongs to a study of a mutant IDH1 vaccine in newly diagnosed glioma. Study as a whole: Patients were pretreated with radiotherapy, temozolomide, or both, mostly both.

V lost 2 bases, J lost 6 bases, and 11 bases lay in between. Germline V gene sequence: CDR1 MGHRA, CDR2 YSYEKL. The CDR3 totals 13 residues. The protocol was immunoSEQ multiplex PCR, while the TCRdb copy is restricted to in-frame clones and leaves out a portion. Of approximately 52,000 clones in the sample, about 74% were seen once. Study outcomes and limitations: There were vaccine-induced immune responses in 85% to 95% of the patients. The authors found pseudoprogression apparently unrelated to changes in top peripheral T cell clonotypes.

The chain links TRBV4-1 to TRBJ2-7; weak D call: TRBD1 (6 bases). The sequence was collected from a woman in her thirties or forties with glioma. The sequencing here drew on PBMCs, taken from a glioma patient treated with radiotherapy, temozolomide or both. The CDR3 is CASSQNTGFEQYF. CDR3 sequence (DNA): TGCGCCAGCAGCCAAAACACAGGGTTCGAGCAGTACTTC.